The clone carrying this T cell receptor beta chain was counted a few times. The data originate from a study of identical twins. TCRdb re-called the 5' RACE reads with MiXCR, one entry per CDR3 protein. The sample consists of roughly 750,000 distinct CDR3 sequences, around 20% of them appearing once. The CDR3 extends over 19 amino acids. Germline CDR1 reads LGHNT; CDR2 reads FRNRAP. Germline trimming cut 3 bases from V and 1 base from J; bases unmatched to any gene: 17. This sample was shared with a second study, whose subject was T cells expressing NK-cell markers. That paper notes: These clonotypes also led the CD3+CD56-NKG2C+ fraction in a handful of donors.

The sequence derives from a woman under 30 in good health. The sequenced material came from PBMCs. The gene calls are TRBV12-5 and TRBJ2-5; 7 bases align to TRBD1. The CDR3 loop is CASGLTADGQAPSQETQYF. The CDR3 bases are TGTGCTAGTGGTTTAACAGCAGACGGACAGGCGCCCTCCCAAGAGACCCAGTACTTC.